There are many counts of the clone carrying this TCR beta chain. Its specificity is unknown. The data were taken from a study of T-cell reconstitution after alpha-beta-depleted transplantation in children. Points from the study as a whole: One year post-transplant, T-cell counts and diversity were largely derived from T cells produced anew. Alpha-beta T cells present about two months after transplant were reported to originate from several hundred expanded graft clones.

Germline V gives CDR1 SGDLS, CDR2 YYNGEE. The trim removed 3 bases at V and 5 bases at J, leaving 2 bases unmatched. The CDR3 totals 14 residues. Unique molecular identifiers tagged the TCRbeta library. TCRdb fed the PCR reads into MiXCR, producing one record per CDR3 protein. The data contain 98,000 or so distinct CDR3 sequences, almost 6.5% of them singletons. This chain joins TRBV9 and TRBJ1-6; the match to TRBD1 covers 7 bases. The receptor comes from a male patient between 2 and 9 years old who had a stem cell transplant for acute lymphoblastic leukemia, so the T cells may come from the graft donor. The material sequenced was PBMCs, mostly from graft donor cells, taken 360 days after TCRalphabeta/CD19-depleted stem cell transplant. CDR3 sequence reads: CASSGGQNNSPLHF. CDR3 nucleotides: TGTGCCAGCAGCGGGGGACAGAATAATTCACCCCTCCACTTT.